The 21 T cell receptor beta chains below all came from one sample that was sequenced in a study of blood T cell repertoires in COVID-19 (dated by TCRdb to 2020 to 2021). The library was built by means of the immunoSEQ multiplex PCR assay. This immuneACCESS table, as held by TCRdb, lists in-frame sequences with V and J called but not all clones. Of the missing ones, under half trace to an unresolved V gene in checked studies; the others have no known cause. For this sample there are about 75,000 clones; around 74% appear just once. The leading ten clones occupy 5.4% of the sample. The sample comprised peripheral blood. Receptors were obtained from a woman of 80 years or more with active or convalescent COVID-19.

In its sample, this clone was seen once. CDR3: CASSLGIPGPYEQYF. In DNA form, the CDR3 reads TGTGCCAGCAGCTTAGGGATTCCAGGGCCCTACGAGCAGTACTTC. This sequence joins TRBV7-9 and TRBJ2-7, with a weak D call TRBD1 (5 bases). V dropped 1 base and J dropped 2 bases, with 12 bases sitting between them. The germline gives CDR1 SEHNR, CDR2 FQNEAQ (reference sequence). The CDR3 runs to 15 residues.

This chain connects TRBV10-3 to TRBJ2-7, with 7 nucleotides matching TRBD2. The length of the CDR3 is 14 residues. V dropped 10 bases and J dropped 2; count of bases not matched to a gene: 11. Germline CDR1 reads ENHRY; CDR2 reads SYGVKD. The chain's CDR3 is CATSPTSLTYEQYF. The CDR3 DNA is TGTGCCACGTCCCCGACTAGCCTTACCTACGAGCAGTACTTC.

The J gene is TRBJ2-3, the V gene TRBV2; 8 positions agree with TRBD2. The length of the CDR3 is 16 residues. From germline, CDR1 is SNHLY and CDR2 FYNNEI. The V gene end was trimmed by 6 bases and the J gene end by 0 bases; junction bases not matched to a gene: 8. The DNA for the CDR3 is TGTGCCAGCAGCGCCAGAGCGGGGGTTAGCACAGATACGCAGTATTTT. The encoded protein is CASSARAGVSTDTQYF.

This clone came up a few times. The chain uses TRBV2 and TRBJ1-6, with D maybe TRBD1 (6 bases). This CDR3 spans 17 amino acids. V gave up 8 bases and J gave up 3 bases, with 20 bases separating them. Looked up from germline, CDR1 is SNHLY and CDR2 is FYNNEI. CDR3 DNA: TGTGCCAGCGATACGGGACAACGAACCTTCTATAATTCACCCCTCCACTTT. This codes for CASDTGQRTFYNSPLHF.

The chain combines TRBV9 with TRBJ1-5, with D maybe TRBD1 (5 bases). From germline, CDR1 is SGDLS and CDR2 YYNGEE. This CDR3 spans 19 amino acids. The V and J ends lost 0 bases and 1 base respectively, with 20 bases between them. The CDR3 region is CASSVESGRLMWSNQPQHF. CDR3 DNA: TGTGCCAGCAGCGTAGAGTCAGGGAGGCTTATGTGGAGCAATCAGCCCCAGCATTTT.

Here the CDR3 reads CASSPAGPGGNTEAFF. Here the CDR3 DNA reads TGTGCCAGCTCGCCCGCGGGGCCAGGGGGGAACACTGAAGCTTTCTTT. V gene TRBV18 combines with J gene TRBJ1-1, with 7 nucleotides matching TRBD1. The CDR3 has 16 amino acids. V was clipped by 6 bases and J by 1 base; unmatched bases: 11. Germline V gene data show CDR1 as KGHSH and CDR2 as LQKENI.

The gene calls are TRBV27 and TRBJ1-5, with TRBD1 identical over 7 bases. The trim removed 6 bases at V and 4 bases at J, leaving 9 bases unmatched. Germline V CDR1 and CDR2: MNHEY, SMNVEV (reference sequence). The CDR3 is 15 amino acids. The CDR3 region has the DNA TGTGCCAGCAGGCCCGACAGGGTAGGTAATCAGCCCCAGCATTTT. Translated, it gives CASRPDRVGNQPQHF.

CDR3 DNA sequence: TGTGCCAGCAGTCTCGCGGAGGCCAACACAGATACGCAGTATTTT. It is translated as CASSLAEANTDTQYF. V gene TRBV11-2 combines with J gene TRBJ2-3; TRBD2 is a possible D gene (5 bases). Trimming took 6 bases from V and 2 from J, leaving 15 bases between them. The CDR3 sequence is 15 residues long. Germline V gene lookup returns CDR1 SGHAT and CDR2 FQNNGV.

This rearrangement joins TRBV5-1 to TRBJ2-2, with D tentatively TRBD1 (6 bases). The V and J ends lost 2 bases and 9 bases respectively, with 11 bases between them. In germline, CDR1 is SGHRS, CDR2 YFSETQ. The length of the CDR3 is 13 residues. CDR3 loop: CASSLPGARELFF. The DNA for the CDR3 is TGCGCCAGCAGCTTACCAGGGGCGAGGGAGCTGTTTTTT.

This rearrangement joins TRBV7-2 to TRBJ2-7; 9 positions agree with TRBD1. With 5 bases clipped from V and 3 bases from J, the junction kept 20 bases outside the gene matches. Germline V gene data show CDR1 as SGHTA and CDR2 as FQGNSA. This CDR3 is 19 amino acids long. This chain's CDR3 is CASSQYLGRGTGNHYEQYF. CDR3 bases: TGTGCCAGCAGCCAATACCTGGGGCGGGGGACAGGGAACCACTACGAGCAGTACTTC.

This chain uses TRBV6-5 with TRBJ1-3, with D possibly being TRBD1 (6 bases). The germline V and J ends were trimmed by 4 bases and 0 bases, with 13 bases remaining between them. Germline CDR1 reads MNHEY; CDR2 reads SVGAGI. CDR3 length: 16 residues. The CDR3 region is CASSLLTGSSGNTIYF. Written as DNA, the CDR3 is TGTGCCAGCAGTTTACTTACAGGGAGCTCTGGAAACACCATATATTTT.

The chain employs TRBV24-1 and TRBJ2-5; TRBD1 matches 8 bases. CDR3 length: 16 residues. The J segment lost 1 base and the V segment lost 6 bases, leaving 9 bases of the junction unmatched. The germline CDR1 and CDR2 sequences are KGHDR and SFDVKD. The CDR3 here is CATSTPGGQVQETQYF. CDR3 DNA sequence: TGTGCCACCAGTACCCCCGGGGGACAGGTCCAAGAGACCCAGTACTTC.

This chain joins TRBV6-5 and TRBJ2-4; TRBD1 might be the D (6 bases). V lost 4 bases and J lost 1, with 8 bases in between. The germline gives CDR1 MNHEY, CDR2 SVGAGI. The CDR3 covers 14 residues. This chain's CDR3 is CASSFDRAKNIQYF. DNA for the CDR3: TGTGCCAGCAGTTTTGACAGGGCCAAAAACATTCAGTACTTC.

The genes are TRBV2 and TRBJ2-7; 14 bases fit TRBD2. CDR1 and CDR2 (germline): SNHLY, FYNNEI. V gave up 8 bases and J gave up 1 base; unmatched junction bases: 7. CDR3 size: 16 residues. CDR3 DNA sequence: TGTGCCAGCTGGGGACTAGCGGGGGCCAGATCCTACGAGCAGTACTTC. Protein: CASWGLAGARSYEQYF. The full variable domain, with the rest looked up from reference TRBV2 and TRBJ2-7, is EPEVTQTPSHQVTQMGQEVILRCVPISNHLYFYWYRQILGQKVEFLVSFYNNEISEKSEIFDDQFSVERPDGSNFTLKIRSTKLEDSAMYFCASWGLAGARSYEQYFGPGTRLTVT.

The genes are TRBV9 and TRBJ2-1; maybe TRBD2 (6 bases). V lost 0 bases and J 5 bases, leaving 12 bases between the germline ends. Germline CDR1 reads SGDLS; CDR2 reads YYNGEE. The CDR3 has 15 residues. CDR3 amino acids: CASSVGRGRNNEQFF. The DNA for the CDR3 is TGTGCCAGCAGCGTAGGGCGTGGGAGGAACAATGAGCAGTTCTTC.

The chain uses TRBV18 and TRBJ1-6; tentatively, D is TRBD1 (5 bases). V shed 2 bases and J shed 0 bases, with 11 bases lying between them. CDR3 size: 17 residues. Germline CDR1 KGHSH, CDR2 LQKENI. CDR3 region: CASSPGTQSSYNSPLHF. The CDR3 DNA reads TGTGCCAGCTCACCAGGGACTCAAAGCTCCTATAATTCACCCCTCCACTTT. Using reference TRBV18 and TRBJ1-6 for the parts outside the CDR3, the full variable domain is NAGVMQNPRHLVRRRGQEARLRCSPMKGHSHVYWYRQLPEEGLKFMVYLQKENIIDESGMPKERFSAEFPKEGPSILRIQQVVRGDSAAYFCASSPGTQSSYNSPLHFGNGTRLTVT.

Comments on this clone: The same CDR3 also results from other DNA sequences found in this sample. This chain links TRBV7-6 with TRBJ2-7, with 7 positions matching TRBD2. The CDR3 covers 15 residues. The V segment lost 0 bases and the J segment 0 bases; nucleotides outside the gene matches: 2. Germline V lookup: CDR1 SGHVS, CDR2 FNYEAQ. The DNA for the CDR3 is TGTGCCAGCAGCTTAGCGGGGGGGAGCTCCTACGAGCAGTACTTC. Translated, it gives CASSLAGGSSYEQYF. Complete variable domain (other parts from reference TRBV7-6 and TRBJ2-7): GAGVSQSPRYKVTKRGQDVALRCDPISGHVSLYWYRQALGQGPEFLTYFNYEAQQDKSGLPNDRFSAERPEGSISTLTIQRTEQRDSAMYRCASSLAGGSSYEQYFGPGTRLTVT.

This clone turned up a few times. The V and J genes are TRBV7-9 and TRBJ2-3, with TRBD2 identical over 9 bases. With V trimmed by 5 bases and J by 3 bases, 9 bases remained unmatched. The CDR3 is 16 residues long. The germline CDR1 and CDR2 sequences are SEHNR and FQNEAQ (reference sequence). The CDR3 nucleotides are TGTGCCAGCAGCGCGTCTAGCGGGGTTTGGACAGATACGCAGTATTTT. Its protein product is CASSASSGVWTDTQYF.

The chain recombines TRBV3-1 (or the pseudogene TRBV3-2) with TRBJ2-6; D gene uncertain. The CDR3 length is 12 residues. V lost 8 bases and J lost 1, with 3 bases in between. In germline, CDR1 is LGHDT, CDR2 YNNKEL (reference sequence). CDR3 bases: TGTGCCAGCGAGTCTGGGGCCAACGTCCTGACTTTC. It is translated as CASESGANVLTF.

The rearrangement links TRBV7-6 to TRBJ2-1, with 10 bases aligning to TRBD1. Trimming removed 8 bases from V and 9 bases from J; junction bases left unmatched: 13. Germline loops: CDR1 SGHVS, CDR2 FNYEAQ. This CDR3 comprises 15 residues. The CDR3 reads CASGPGQGGLGEQFF. The CDR3 DNA is TGTGCCAGCGGACCAGGACAGGGGGGTTTGGGTGAGCAGTTCTTC.

The chain links TRBV18 to TRBJ1-1; 10 nucleotides align to TRBD1. Unmatched junction bases numbered 4, after V lost 6 bases and J lost 0 bases. Germline V gene data show CDR1 as KGHSH and CDR2 as LQKENI. CDR3 length equals 15 residues. The chain's CDR3 is CASSLGQGMNTEAFF. CDR3 bases: TGTGCCAGCTCCCTGGGACAGGGGATGAACACTGAAGCTTTCTTT.